The 14 T cell receptor beta chains reported below all come from one sample, sequenced in a study of shared clonotypes between healthy human individuals. Here immunoSEQ multiplex PCR was the method, and the copy in TCRdb shows in-frame clones only, minus some. The data hold 450,000 to 500,000 clones, with 81% observed a single time. The material sequenced was PBMCs. The origin of the receptors is a woman aged 40 to 50 in good health. Some clones in this sample may be carry-over from other donors' samples.

Regarding this clone: A far more abundant clone sits one base away, making this likely a read error. This chain joins TRBV7-9 and TRBJ1-4, with 9 bases identical to TRBD1. The CDR3 spans 15 residues. Germline trimming cut 5 bases from V and 8 bases from J; bases unmatched to any gene: 9. The germline V gene encodes CDR1 SEHNR and CDR2 FQNEAQ (reference sequence). CDR3 in amino acids: CASSPRDRAWEKLFF. The CDR3 DNA is TGTGCCAGCAGCCCCCGGGACAGGGCCTGGGAAAAACTGTTTTTT. Looking up the rest from reference TRBV7-9 and TRBJ1-4 gives the full variable domain: DTGVSQNPRHKITKRGQNVTFRCDPISEHNRLYWYRQTLGQGPEFLTYFQNEAQLEKSRLLSDRFSAERPKGSFSTLEIQRTEQGDSAMYLCASSPRDRAWEKLFFGSGTQLSVL.

Points on this clone: With only one base between it and a far larger clone, this is likely a read error. Within the sample, other DNA sequences also encode this same CDR3. The gene calls are TRBV10-3 and TRBJ1-2; D remains unclear. From germline, CDR1 is ENHRY and CDR2 SYGVKD. The CDR3 consists of 13 residues. Trimming shortened V by 4 bases and J by 2 bases, and 8 bases separated the two germline ends. The CDR3 reads CAISADPNYGYTF. The CDR3 DNA reads as TGTGCCATCAGTGCGGACCCCAACTATGGCTACACCTTC.

This clone is a singleton in its sample. V usage is TRBV4-2 and J usage is TRBJ1-2; D is undetermined. The V gene lost 5 bases and the J gene lost 4 bases, with 20 bases spanning the gap. Germline CDR1 LGHNA, CDR2 YNFKEQ. The CDR3 is 16 residues long. Here the CDR3 DNA reads TGTGCCAGCAGCGACGCACCCAAAGGTTGGACCTATGGCTACACCTTC. Translating it yields CASSDAPKGWTYGYTF.

This sequence joins TRBV28 and TRBJ2-3, with D unclear. Trimming stripped 8 bases from V and 1 base from J, with 16 bases between. The CDR3 sequence is 15 residues long. CDR1 is MDHEN and CDR2 is SYDVKM in the germline V gene. CDR3 protein: CASLPSPQRTDTQYF. CDR3 nucleotides: TGTGCCAGCCTCCCCTCCCCGCAGCGCACAGATACGCAGTATTTT. The full variable domain, its missing parts supplied by reference TRBV28 and TRBJ2-3, is DVKVTQSSRYLVKRTGEKVFLECVQDMDHENMFWYRQDPGLGLRLIYFSYDVKMKEKGDIPEGYSVSREKKERFSLILESASTNQTSMYLCASLPSPQRTDTQYFGPGTRLTVL.

V is TRBV19 and J is TRBJ1-3, with D unclear. The germline V gene encodes CDR1 LNHDA and CDR2 SQIVND (reference sequence). The CDR3 length is 14 residues. V dropped 3 bases and J dropped 0 bases, with 6 bases sitting between them. CDR3 nucleotides: TGTGCCAGTAGTATTGGAGGCTCTGGAAACACCATATATTTT. Translating gives CASSIGGSGNTIYF.

This clone was counted only a few times. The CDR3 nucleotides read TGTGCCAGCAGCCAAGGGCTAAAGCGGGAGGACGATACGCAGTATTTT. Residues: CASSQGLKREDDTQYF. The gene calls are TRBV7-9 and TRBJ2-3, with 9 bases fitting TRBD2. The J segment lost 6 bases and the V segment lost 5 bases, leaving 12 bases of the junction unmatched. The germline gives CDR1 SEHNR, CDR2 FQNEAQ (reference sequence). This CDR3 has 16 residues. Together with reference TRBV7-9 and TRBJ2-3, the CDR3 gives the full variable domain: DTGVSQNPRHKITKRGQNVTFRCDPISEHNRLYWYRQTLGQGPEFLTYFQNEAQLEKSRLLSDRFSAERPKGSFSTLEIQRTEQGDSAMYLCASSQGLKREDDTQYFGPGTRLTVL.

This clone was counted many times. J is TRBJ2-1 and V is TRBV27; D gene uncertain. Trimming pared 5 bases from V and 4 bases from J, leaving 9 bases between. In germline, CDR1 is MNHEY, CDR2 SMNVEV (reference sequence). The CDR3 is 13 amino acids. CDR3 sequence: CASSLNIYNEQFF. CDR3 DNA: TGTGCCAGCAGTCTTAACATTTACAATGAGCAGTTCTTC.

This sequence joins TRBV18 and TRBJ2-3; 11 nucleotides match TRBD2. From germline, CDR1 is KGHSH and CDR2 LQKENI. The V gene end was trimmed by 5 bases and the J gene end by 0 bases; junction bases not matched to a gene: 7. CDR3 size: 17 residues. CDR3 sequence reads: CASSDTGTSGSTDTQYF. In DNA, the CDR3 is TGTGCCAGCTCAGATACCGGGACTAGCGGTAGCACAGATACGCAGTATTTT.

CDR3 sequence reads: CASSNRDGVYEQYF. The DNA of the CDR3 is TGTGCCAGTAGTAACCGGGACGGTGTATACGAGCAGTACTTC. The chain joins TRBV19 to TRBJ2-7; D assignment may be TRBD1 or TRBD2 (5 bases each). In germline, CDR1 is LNHDA, CDR2 SQIVND (reference sequence). The length of the CDR3 is 14 residues. Trimming took 4 bases from V and 4 from J, leaving 14 bases between them.

V gene TRBV4-1 combines with J gene TRBJ1-1; D gene unclear. Germline values: CDR1 MGHRA, CDR2 YSYEKL. V was shortened by 6 bases and J by 3 bases, with 8 bases between the two germline ends. CDR3 size: 12 residues. CDR3 residues: CASRTGDTEAFF. CDR3 nucleotide sequence: TGCGCCAGCAGAACCGGCGACACTGAAGCTTTCTTT.

V is TRBV5-1 and J is TRBJ2-7; 15 bases align to TRBD2. J was trimmed by 6 bases and V by 0 bases; bases with no gene match: 7. The germline gives CDR1 SGHRS, CDR2 YFSETQ. CDR3 length equals 17 residues. CDR3 coding DNA: TGCGCCAGCAGCTTGGGACTGGGACTAGCGGGAGGTAGCGAGCAGTACTTC. This gives the protein CASSLGLGLAGGSEQYF. The full variable domain, with the rest looked up from reference TRBV5-1 and TRBJ2-7, is KAGVTQTPRYLIKTRGQQVTLSCSPISGHRSVSWYQQTPGQGLQFLFEYFSETQRNKGNFPGRFSGRQFSNSRSEMNVSTLELGDSALYLCASSLGLGLAGGSEQYFGPGTRLTVT.

The V and J genes are TRBV4-1 and TRBJ2-7; D tentatively fits TRBD1 or TRBD2 (5 bases each). The CDR3 sequence is 15 residues long. Trimming shortened V by 2 bases and J by 3 bases, and 14 bases separated the two germline ends. CDR1 is MGHRA, CDR2 YSYEKL, per germline. CDR3 region: CASSQSGTDHYEQYF. The CDR3 nucleotides read TGCGCCAGCAGCCAATCCGGGACGGACCACTACGAGCAGTACTTC.

This clone was seen once. This may come from a read error, since a much larger clone is one base off. The CDR3 protein is CVSSVGGSGSTDTQYF. Written as DNA, the CDR3 is TGTGTCAGCAGCGTAGGTGGTAGCGGGAGTACAGATACGCAGTATTTT. The chain has TRBV9 and TRBJ2-3, with TRBD2 matching 9 bases. The length of the CDR3 is 16 residues. Germline-derived CDR1 and CDR2 are SGDLS and YYNGEE. Combining the CDR3 with reference TRBV9 and TRBJ2-3 gives the whole variable domain DSGVTQTPKHLITATGQRVTLRCSPRSGDLSVYWYQQSLDQGLQFLIQYYNGEERAKGNILERFSAQQFPDLHSELNLSSLELGDSALYFCVSSVGGSGSTDTQYFGPGTRLTVL.

For this clone: A far larger clone lies a single base away; this is likely a read error. Other nucleotide sequences from this sample produce the same CDR3. This chain uses TRBV27 with TRBJ1-5; 9 bases are shared with TRBD1. The CDR3 extends over 15 amino acids. Germline V gene sequence: CDR1 MNHEY, CDR2 SMNVEV (reference sequence). The CDR3 bases are TGTGCCAGGTGGGGGGACAGGGAGGCAGGCCAGCCACAGCATTTT. This translates into CARWGDREAGQPQHF.